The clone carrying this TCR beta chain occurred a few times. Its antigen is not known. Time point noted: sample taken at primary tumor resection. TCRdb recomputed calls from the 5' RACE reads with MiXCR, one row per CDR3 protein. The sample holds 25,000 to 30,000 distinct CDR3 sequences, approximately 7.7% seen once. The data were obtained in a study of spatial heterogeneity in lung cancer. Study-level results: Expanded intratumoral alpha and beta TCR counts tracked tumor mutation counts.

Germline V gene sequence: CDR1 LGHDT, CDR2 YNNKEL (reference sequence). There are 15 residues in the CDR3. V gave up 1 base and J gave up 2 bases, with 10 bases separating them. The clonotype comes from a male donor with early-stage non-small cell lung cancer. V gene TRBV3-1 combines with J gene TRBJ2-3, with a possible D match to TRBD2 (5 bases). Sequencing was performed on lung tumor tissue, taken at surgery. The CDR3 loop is CASSQGSSITDTQYF. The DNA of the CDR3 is TGTGCCAGCAGCCAAGGGTCTAGCATCACAGATACGCAGTATTTT.